This T cell receptor (beta chain) was documented in a study of metastatic and nonmetastatic thyroid tumors. TCRdb re-analyzed the PCR reads through MiXCR. Of fewer than 25,000 clones listed, roughly 27% are singletons. Before thyroid surgery, none of the patients had received any treatment. This clone was counted at least ten times. Deletions cut 5 bases from V and 2 bases from J, with 4 bases between. This CDR3 region has 12 residues. Germline lookup yields CDR1 DFQATT and CDR2 SNEGSKA (reference sequence). The origin of this receptor is a male donor with papillary thyroid cancer or a benign thyroid nodule (not recorded which). Some clones in this sample may be carry-over from other donors' samples. The sample was blood. The J gene is TRBJ2-6, the V gene TRBV20-1; D is unresolved. CDR3 amino acids: CSALPGANVLTF. The CDR3 DNA reads as TGCAGTGCTCTCCCTGGGGCCAACGTCCTGACTTTC.